The text below deals with one TCR beta chain. These data are taken from a study of blood T cell repertoires in COVID-19. In the study overall: Specimens from acute and convalescent COVID-19 originated in the United States, Italy and Spain. PBMCs, B-cell-depleted T cells, or T cells were the source of the cDNA or gDNA that made up the material.

CDR1 and CDR2 from the germline V gene are MNHNS and SASEGT. The V segment lost 2 bases and the J segment 2 bases; nucleotides outside the gene matches: 5. The CDR3 runs to 15 residues. How the authors handled the data: Estimation of nucleated cell counts relied on the amplification of reference gene primers. TCRdb's table, derived via immunoSEQ multiplex PCR, lists solely in-frame clones and lacks some. V, J and clone size were drawn from that table, and D and trimming were deduced from the DNA. The table records 90,000 or so clones, about 91% of them present only once. Sequenced material: peripheral blood. The clonotype originates from a man aged 55-75 years with acute or convalescent COVID-19. The J gene is TRBJ2-5, the V gene TRBV6-1; 7 bases align to TRBD1. The chain's CDR3 is CASSELGQRQETQYF. CDR3 bases: TGTGCCAGCAGTGAATTGGGACAGCGTCAAGAGACCCAGTACTTC.